The clone carrying this T cell receptor (beta chain) was counted between two and nine times. The sample is drawn from a study of blood T cells in healthy people across ages. It was with a sample-barcoded 5' primer and a J-beta primer mix that a second PCR of roughly 7 to 12 cycles was run. MiXCR, run by TCRdb on the 5' RACE reads, gives a single entry per CDR3 protein. In the table there are roughly 800,000 distinct CDR3 sequences, 36% of which are singletons. This CDR3 comprises 12 residues. After removal of 6 bases from V and 6 bases from J, the junction contained 6 bases not matched to a gene. Germline-derived CDR1 and CDR2 are DFQATT and SNEGSKA (reference sequence).

The chain is built from TRBV20-1 and TRBJ1-2; 8 bases are a match to TRBD1. This TCR was sampled from a man aged 18 to 30 in good health. The specimen sequenced was blood. The CDR3 nucleotides read TGCAGTGCCAAGGACAGGGTAGATGGCTACACCTTC. It translates to CSAKDRVDGYTF.